A single sample is the source of the 3 T cell receptor beta chains below, sequenced in a study of siplizumab effects on memory and regulatory T cells. The table came from immunoSEQ multiplex PCR; TCRdb's copy has only in-frame clones and leaves some out. The data show about 97,000 clones, roughly 90% seen once. The sequenced sample was CD4+ T cells sorted from blood. These TCRs come from a human donor in good health.

This chain uses TRBV30 with TRBJ1-3; 8 bases agree with TRBD1. This CDR3 spans 18 amino acids. J gave up 3 bases and V 0 bases, and 13 bases lay outside the gene matches. The germline V gene encodes CDR1 GTSNPN and CDR2 SVGIG (reference sequence). CDR3 DNA sequence: TGTGCCTGGAGTGTACCCCGGGGCAGGGGGCCGGTTGGAAACACCATATATTTT. The encoded protein is CAWSVPRGRGPVGNTIYF.

This clone was counted a single time. The V and J genes are TRBV18 and TRBJ2-3, with D hard to call. This CDR3 comprises 13 residues. V was pared by 3 bases and J by 3 bases, with 7 bases between. Looked up from germline, CDR1 is KGHSH and CDR2 is LQKENI. DNA of the CDR3: TGTGCCAGCTCACCCGTCGGAACAGATACGCAGTATTTT. Its translation is CASSPVGTDTQYF.

The rearrangement joins TRBV28 to TRBJ1-5, with 9 bases that match TRBD1. V dropped 3 bases and J dropped 6; count of bases not matched to a gene: 9. The CDR3 covers 16 residues. Germline V gives CDR1 MDHEN, CDR2 SYDVKM. The CDR3 loop is CASSFAGQGFGQPQHF. CDR3 sequence (DNA): TGTGCCAGCAGTTTTGCAGGACAGGGGTTTGGTCAGCCCCAGCATTTT.